Detailed here is one TCR beta chain. Its antigen remains unidentified. The junction departs from the called germline gene at one end, perhaps through a read error. These data are taken from a study of T-cell reconstitution after alpha-beta-depleted transplantation in children (dated by TCRdb to the mid-2010s). Background for the entire study: T-cell immune reconstitution after TCRalphabeta/CD19-depleted allogeneic hematopoietic cell transplantation in children was quantitatively tracked in the study by means of TCR repertoire profiling.

The CDR3 sequence holds 19 residues, the cysteine and phenylalanine included. Only the CDR3 DNA is retained, 57 bases long and in frame from the first base. The germline V gene provides CDR1 SGHVS and CDR2 FNYEAQ. Libraries were constructed by PCR. Sequenced on an Illumina HiSeq 2500. TCR library preparation used molecular barcoding, with unique molecular identifiers applied to normalize quantification of the TCRbeta repertoire. TCRdb reprocessing: public reads trimmed at Q25 with fastp, clones called with MiXCR, in-frame beta chains kept. Each CDR3 protein appears once, grouped with its most common genes and DNA. The sample has some 550,000 distinct CDR3 sequences on record, about 17% of them singletons. Jointly, the top ten make up approximately 3% of the sample.

Sequenced here: PBMCs from the stem cell graft donor, sampled from the stem cell graft. The receptor's source is a human donor who donated a stem cell graft to a child with acute lymphoblastic leukemia. The sequence links TRBV7-6 to TRBJ2-1; the central 8 bases match TRBD2. The CDR3 protein: CASTLVGRLAGRGAYEQFF. The nucleotide sequence is given as TGTGCCAGCACCTTAGTGGGGCGGCTAGCGGGCCGAGGGGCGTATGAGCAGTTCTTC.